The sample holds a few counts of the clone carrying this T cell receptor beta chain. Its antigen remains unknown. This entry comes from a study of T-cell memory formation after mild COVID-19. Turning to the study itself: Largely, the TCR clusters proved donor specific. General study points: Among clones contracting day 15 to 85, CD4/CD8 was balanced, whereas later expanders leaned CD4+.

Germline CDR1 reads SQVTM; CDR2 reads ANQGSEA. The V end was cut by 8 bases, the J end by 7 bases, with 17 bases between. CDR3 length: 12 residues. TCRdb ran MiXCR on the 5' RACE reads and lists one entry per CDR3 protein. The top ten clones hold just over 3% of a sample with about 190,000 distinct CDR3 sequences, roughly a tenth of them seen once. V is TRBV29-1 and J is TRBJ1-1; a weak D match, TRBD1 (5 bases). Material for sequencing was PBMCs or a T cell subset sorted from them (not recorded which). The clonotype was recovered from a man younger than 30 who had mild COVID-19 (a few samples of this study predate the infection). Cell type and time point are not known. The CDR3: CSLKSSGGEAFF. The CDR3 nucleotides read TGCAGCTTGAAGAGTTCCGGGGGTGAAGCTTTCTTT. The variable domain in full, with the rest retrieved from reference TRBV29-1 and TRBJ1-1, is SAVISQKPSRDICQRGTSLTIQCQVDSQVTMMFWYRQQPGQSLTLIATANQGSEATYESGFVIDKFPISRPNLTFSTLTVSNMSPEDSSIYLCSLKSSGGEAFFGQGTRLTVV.